This T cell receptor (beta chain) was sequenced for a study of beta chain features in type 1 diabetes. Study outcomes and limitations: Within each of all four CD4+ subsets, Type 1 diabetes patients had TCRB CDR3s that were moderately but significantly shorter. Equally in patients and controls, shorter templates might have been favored by PCR. Whether HLA type influences TCRB rearrangement remained unresolved here.

This clone has only a few counts. No antigen is known for it. Germline CDR1 and CDR2: SEHNR and FQNEAQ (reference sequence). The V end was cut by 2 bases, the J end by 6 bases, with 10 bases between. The CDR3 is made up of 13 amino acids. Sorting based on CD45RO/CCR7/CD25/CD127/CD95/CD27 separated CD4+ naive, central memory, regulatory and stem cell-like memory cells. The entirety of the isolated RNA underwent reverse transcription, so expressed TCRB transcripts were sequenced. Only in-frame clones appear in the TCRdb table, and some are missing; sequencing was by immunoSEQ multiplex PCR. The table shows roughly 300,000 clones, with about a tenth occurring only once.

Sequencing was performed on central memory CD4+ T cells from blood. This TCR derives from a man aged 30 to 45 with type 1 diabetes. The chain combines TRBV7-9 with TRBJ1-1; D might be TRBD1 (5 bases). CDR3: CASSLMVGAEAFF. The CDR3 nucleotides are TGTGCCAGCAGCTTAATGGTAGGGGCTGAAGCTTTCTTT.